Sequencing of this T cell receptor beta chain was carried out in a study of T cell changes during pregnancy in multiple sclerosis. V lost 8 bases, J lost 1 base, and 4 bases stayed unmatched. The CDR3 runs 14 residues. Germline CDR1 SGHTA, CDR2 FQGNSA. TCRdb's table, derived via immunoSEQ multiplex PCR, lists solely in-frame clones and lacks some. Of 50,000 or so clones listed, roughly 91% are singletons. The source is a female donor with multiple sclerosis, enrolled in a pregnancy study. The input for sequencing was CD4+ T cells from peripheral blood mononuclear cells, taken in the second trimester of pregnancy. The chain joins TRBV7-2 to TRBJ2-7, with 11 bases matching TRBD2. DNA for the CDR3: TGTGCCAGCGGACGACTAGCGGGGTCCTACGAGCAGTACTTC. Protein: CASGRLAGSYEQYF.